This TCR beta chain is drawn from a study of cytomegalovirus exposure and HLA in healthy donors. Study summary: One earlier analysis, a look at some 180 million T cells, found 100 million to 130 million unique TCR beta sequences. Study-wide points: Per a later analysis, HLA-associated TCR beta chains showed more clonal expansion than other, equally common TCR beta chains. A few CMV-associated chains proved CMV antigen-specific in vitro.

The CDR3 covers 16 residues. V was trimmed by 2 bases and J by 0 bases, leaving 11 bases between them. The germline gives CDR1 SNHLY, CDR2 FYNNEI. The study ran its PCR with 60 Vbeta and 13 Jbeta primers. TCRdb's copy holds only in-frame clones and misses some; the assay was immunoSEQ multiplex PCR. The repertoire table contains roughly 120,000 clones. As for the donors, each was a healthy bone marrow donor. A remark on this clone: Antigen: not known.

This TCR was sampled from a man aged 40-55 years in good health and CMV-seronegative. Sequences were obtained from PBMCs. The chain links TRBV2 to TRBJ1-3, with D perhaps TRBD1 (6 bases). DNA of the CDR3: TGTGCCAGCAGTGAACAGGGGATGAGCTCTGGAAACACCATATATTTT. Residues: CASSEQGMSSGNTIYF.